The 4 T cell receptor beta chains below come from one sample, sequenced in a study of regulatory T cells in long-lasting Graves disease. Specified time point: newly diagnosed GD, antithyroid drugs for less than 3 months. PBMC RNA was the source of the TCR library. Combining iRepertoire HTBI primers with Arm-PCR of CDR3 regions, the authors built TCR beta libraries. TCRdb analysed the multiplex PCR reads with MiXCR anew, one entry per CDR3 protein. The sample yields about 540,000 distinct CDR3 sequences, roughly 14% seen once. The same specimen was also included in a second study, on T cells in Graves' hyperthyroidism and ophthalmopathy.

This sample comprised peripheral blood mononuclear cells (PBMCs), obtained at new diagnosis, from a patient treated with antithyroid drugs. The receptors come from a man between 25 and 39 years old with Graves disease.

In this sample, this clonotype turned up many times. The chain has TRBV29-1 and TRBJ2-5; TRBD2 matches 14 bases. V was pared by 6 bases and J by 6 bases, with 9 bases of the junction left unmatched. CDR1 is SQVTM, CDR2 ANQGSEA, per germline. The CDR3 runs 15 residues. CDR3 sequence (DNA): TGCAGCGTCGCGGGACTAGCGGGAGCGCAACAGACCCAGTACTTC. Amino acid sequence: CSVAGLAGAQQTQYF.

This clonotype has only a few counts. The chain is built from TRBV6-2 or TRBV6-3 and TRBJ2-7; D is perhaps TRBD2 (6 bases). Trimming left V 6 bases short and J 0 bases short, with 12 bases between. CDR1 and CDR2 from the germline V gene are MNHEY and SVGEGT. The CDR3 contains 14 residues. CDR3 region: CASRGTSSSYEQYF. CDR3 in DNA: TGTGCCAGCAGGGGGACTTCCAGCTCCTACGAGCAGTACTTC.

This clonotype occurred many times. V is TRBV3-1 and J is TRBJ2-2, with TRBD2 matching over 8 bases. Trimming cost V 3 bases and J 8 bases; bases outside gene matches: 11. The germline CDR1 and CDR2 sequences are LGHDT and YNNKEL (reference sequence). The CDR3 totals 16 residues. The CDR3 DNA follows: TGTGCCAGCAGCCATATTGGGGCGGGAGGCCGAGGGGAGCTGTTTTTT. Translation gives CASSHIGAGGRGELFF.

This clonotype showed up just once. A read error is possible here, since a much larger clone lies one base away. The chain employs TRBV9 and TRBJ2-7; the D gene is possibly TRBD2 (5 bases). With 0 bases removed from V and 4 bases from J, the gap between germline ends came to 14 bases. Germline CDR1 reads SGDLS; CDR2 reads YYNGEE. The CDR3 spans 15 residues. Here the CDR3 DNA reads TGTGCCAGCAGCGTAGGACTAACGGTTTCTTACGAGCAGTACTTC. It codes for CASSVGLTVSYEQYF.